The following is a T cell receptor (beta chain) sequence with its context. This specimen belongs to a study of CD8+ T cells in alopecia areata. Following RNA extraction, reverse transcription yielded cDNA that acted as the sequencing template. Assay: immunoSEQ multiplex PCR; the TCRdb copy retains only in-frame clones and omits some. The sample lists about 160,000 clones; roughly two thirds were seen once. V lost 3 bases to trimming and J lost 4 bases, with 15 bases between them. The germline V gene has CDR1 SGHTA and CDR2 FQGNSA. This CDR3 is built from 15 residues. Treatment specified: oral pan-JAK inhibitor, 5-10 mg twice daily.

The sequences come from CD4+ T cells sorted from blood, collected at week 4, from a patient treated with tofacitinib. The TCR comes from a human donor with alopecia areata. The chain couples TRBV7-2 to TRBJ1-1; a weak D match, TRBD1 (6 bases). CDR3 protein: CASSFAGVGLTEAFF. CDR3 DNA sequence: TGTGCCAGCAGCTTCGCAGGGGTAGGCCTCACTGAAGCTTTCTTT.